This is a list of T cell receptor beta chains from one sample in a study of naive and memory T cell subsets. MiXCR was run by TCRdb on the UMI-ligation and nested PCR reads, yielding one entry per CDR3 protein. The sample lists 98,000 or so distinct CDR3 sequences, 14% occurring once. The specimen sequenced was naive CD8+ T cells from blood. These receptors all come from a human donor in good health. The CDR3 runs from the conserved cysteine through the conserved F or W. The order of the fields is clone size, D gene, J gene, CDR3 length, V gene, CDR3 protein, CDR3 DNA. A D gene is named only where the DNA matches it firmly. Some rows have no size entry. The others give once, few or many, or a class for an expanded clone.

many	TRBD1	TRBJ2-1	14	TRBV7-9	CAVHGQGALNEQFF	TGTGCCGTCCATGGACAGGGGGCGCTAAATGAGCAGTTCTTC
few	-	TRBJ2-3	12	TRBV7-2	CASSLLENTQYF	TGTGCCAGCAGCTTATTGGAAAATACGCAGTATTTT
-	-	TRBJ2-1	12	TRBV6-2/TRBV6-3	CASSYFAHPQFF	TGTGCCAGCAGTTACTTTGCTCACCCCCAGTTCTTC
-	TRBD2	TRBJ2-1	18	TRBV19	CATAAGLPYATGYNEQFF	TGTGCCACTGCCGCGGGACTACCCTATGCCACCGGGTACAATGAGCAGTTCTTC
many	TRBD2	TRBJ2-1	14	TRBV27	CASSLGTSGNEQFF	TGTGCCAGCAGTTTAGGGACTAGCGGCAATGAGCAGTTCTTC
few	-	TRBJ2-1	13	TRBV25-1	CASSTLLSNEQFF	TGTGCCAGCAGTACCTTATTGAGCAATGAGCAGTTCTTC
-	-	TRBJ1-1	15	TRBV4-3	CASSQDWAMNTEAFF	TGCGCCAGCAGCCAAGATTGGGCCATGAACACTGAAGCTTTCTTT
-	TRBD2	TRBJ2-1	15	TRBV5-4	CASSPDWREFNEQFF	TGTGCCAGCAGCCCAGACTGGCGGGAGTTTAATGAGCAGTTCTTC
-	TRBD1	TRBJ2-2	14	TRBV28	CASRRTGRIGELFF	TGTGCCAGCAGGCGGACAGGGCGGATCGGGGAGCTGTTTTTT
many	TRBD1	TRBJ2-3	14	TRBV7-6	CASSLGQGADTQYF	TGTGCCAGCAGCTTGGGACAGGGTGCAGATACGCAGTATTTT
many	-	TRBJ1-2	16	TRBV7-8	CASSFGQYPTTYGYTF	TGTGCCAGCAGCTTCGGACAGTACCCAACAACATATGGCTACACCTTC
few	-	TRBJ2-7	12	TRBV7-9	CASSRGTYEQYF	TGTGCCAGCAGCAGAGGGACCTACGAGCAGTACTTC
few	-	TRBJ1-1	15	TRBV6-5	CASSYSRGQNTEAFF	TGTGCCAGCAGTTACTCGAGAGGGCAGAACACTGAAGCTTTCTTT
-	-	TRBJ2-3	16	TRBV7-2	CASSPGRPSGTDTQYF	TGTGCCAGCAGCCCGGGGCGCCCTAGCGGCACAGATACGCAGTATTTT
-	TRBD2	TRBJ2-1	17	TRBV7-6	CASRDNAALAGMDEQFF	TGTGCCAGCAGGGATAATGCGGCTCTAGCGGGTATGGATGAGCAGTTCTTC
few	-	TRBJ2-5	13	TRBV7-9	CASSLMFGETQYF	TGTGCCAGCAGCTTAATGTTCGGTGAGACCCAGTACTTC
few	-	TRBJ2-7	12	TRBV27	CASRTGSNEQYF	TGTGCCAGCAGAACAGGGTCAAACGAGCAGTACTTC
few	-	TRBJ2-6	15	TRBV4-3	CASSVQGSGANVLTF	TGCGCCAGCAGCGTCCAGGGTTCTGGGGCCAACGTCCTGACTTTC
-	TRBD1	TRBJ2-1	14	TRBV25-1	CASSETGQHFEQFF	TGTGCCAGCAGTGAAACGGGACAGCACTTTGAGCAGTTCTTC
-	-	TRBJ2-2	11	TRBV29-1	CSVDIRNQLFF	TGCAGCGTTGACATACGAAATCAGCTGTTTTTT
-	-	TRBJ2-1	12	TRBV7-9	CASSKKGYEQFF	TGTGCCAGCAGCAAGAAGGGCTATGAGCAGTTCTTC
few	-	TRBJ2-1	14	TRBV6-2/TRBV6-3	CASNSGPARGEQFF	TGTGCCAGCAACTCGGGCCCCGCAAGGGGTGAGCAGTTCTTC
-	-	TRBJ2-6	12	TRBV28	CSPAPGANVLTF	TGTAGCCCCGCCCCTGGGGCCAACGTCCTGACTTTC
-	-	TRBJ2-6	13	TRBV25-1	CASMPAGANVLTF	TGTGCCAGCATGCCCGCTGGGGCCAACGTCCTGACTTTC
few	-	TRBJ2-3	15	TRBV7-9	CASSLAQGSTDTQYF	TGTGCCAGCAGCTTAGCCCAGGGAAGCACAGATACGCAGTATTTT
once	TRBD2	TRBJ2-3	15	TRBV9	CASSVNGRVTDTQYF	TGTGCCAGCAGCGTAAACGGGAGGGTTACAGATACGCAGTATTTT